The clone carrying this T cell receptor beta chain was recorded at least ten times. Per the germline V gene, CDR1 is LNHNV and CDR2 is YYDKDF (reference sequence). Trimming removed 0 bases from V and 8 bases from J; junction bases left unmatched: 7. The CDR3 extends over 16 amino acids. Time point given: patch test 1, 2 weeks after DPC sensitization. Treatment noted: therapeutic diphenylcyclopropenone sensitization with weekly scalp DPC. The entry originates in a study of human T cells and chemical hapten exposure. TCRdb called the RACE reads again in MiXCR, with one record for every CDR3 protein. Here the sample spans around 52,000 distinct CDR3 sequences, approximately 8.6% being singletons.

The clonotype comes from a woman aged 40 to 55 with alopecia areata. Some clones in this sample may be carry-over from other donors' samples. The chain combines TRBV15 with TRBJ1-1; 12 positions match TRBD1. Sequenced material: whole blood, taken in connection with sensitization to the hapten diphenylcyclopropenone (DPC). CDR3 DNA sequence: TGTGCCACCAGCAGAGATTATACCGGGACAGGGGGCGAAGCTTTCTTT. This translates into CATSRDYTGTGGEAFF.